Following are 11 T cell receptor beta chains from one sample sequenced in a study of technical replicates of blood from a few donors. Assay used: immunoSEQ multiplex PCR; TCRdb lists only in-frame clones, some missing. The sample holds around 80,000 clones, nearly 98% seen once. Sequenced material: T cells isolated from PBMCs. The receptor source for this set is a human donor in good health.

This chain links TRBV28 with TRBJ2-3; 13 nucleotides align to TRBD2. This CDR3 spans 18 amino acids. Germline V CDR1 and CDR2: MDHEN, SYDVKM. V lost 2 bases, J lost 6 bases, and 11 bases stayed unmatched. The CDR3, as DNA: TGTGCCAGCAGTTTAAGTCCCCGGACTAGCGGGAGAAGGGATACGCAGTATTTT. It is translated as CASSLSPRTSGRRDTQYF.

This chain joins TRBV28 and TRBJ1-5, with D possibly being TRBD1 (5 bases). The CDR3 length is 16 residues. The V gene lost 3 bases and the J gene lost 1 base, with 13 bases spanning the gap. Germline V gene lookup returns CDR1 MDHEN and CDR2 SYDVKM. Here the CDR3 reads CASSFLKGVSNQPQHF. CDR3 DNA sequence: TGTGCCAGCAGTTTTCTAAAAGGGGTAAGCAATCAGCCCCAGCATTTT.

This chain joins TRBV5-1 and TRBJ1-6; TRBD1 agrees at 8 bases. This CDR3 region has 14 residues. V lost 6 bases to trimming and J lost 5 bases; unmatched junction nucleotides: 4. Germline values: CDR1 SGHRS, CDR2 YFSETQ. CDR3 protein: CASTPQGDNSPLHF. CDR3 DNA sequence: TGCGCCAGCACCCCACAGGGGGATAATTCACCCCTCCACTTT.

This clone appeared a single time. This rearrangement joins TRBV6-4 to TRBJ2-3; TRBD2 might be the D (5 bases). The V gene lost 3 bases and the J gene lost 0 bases, with 10 bases spanning the gap. This CDR3 is built from 15 residues. The germline V gene has CDR1 MRHNA and CDR2 SNTAGT. The chain's CDR3 is CASSEVRTSTDTQYF. The CDR3 DNA reads TGTGCCAGCAGTGAAGTTCGGACTAGCACAGATACGCAGTATTTT.

The rearrangement uses TRBV11-3 and TRBJ2-3; TRBD2 matches at 12 bases. Losses at the gene ends were 4 bases for V and 2 bases for J; bases not matched to a gene: 10. CDR1 and CDR2 from the germline V gene are SGHNT and YENEEA. The length of the CDR3 is 18 residues. CDR3 sequence reads: CASSSYSTSGGYTDTQYF. As DNA, the CDR3 is TGTGCCAGCAGCTCCTACTCGACTAGCGGGGGTTACACAGATACGCAGTATTTT.

The CDR3 bases are TGTGCCAGCAGTTCCATCGGGAGCGGGAGTAGCACCGGGGAGCTGTTTTTT. Its protein product is CASSSIGSGSSTGELFF. The chain carries TRBV11-2 and TRBJ2-2, with 8 bases identical to TRBD2. The CDR3 runs to 17 residues. The junction had 13 bases not matched to a gene; V was cut back by 6 bases and J by 4 bases. The germline V gene encodes CDR1 SGHAT and CDR2 FQNNGV.

V is TRBV5-1 and J is TRBJ2-2, with D hard to call. This CDR3 is built from 14 residues. V was pared by 1 base and J by 4 bases, with 8 bases between. Germline V gene lookup returns CDR1 SGHRS and CDR2 YFSETQ. In DNA, the CDR3 is TGCGCCAGCAGCTTGCCCCGGAGCACCGGGGAGCTGTTTTTT. This gives the protein CASSLPRSTGELFF.

The chain joins TRBV6-5 to TRBJ1-2; 8 bases agree with TRBD1. The V gene's germline CDR1 is MNHEY and CDR2 SVGAGI. V was clipped by 6 bases and J by 8 bases; unmatched bases: 14. This CDR3 region has 15 residues. CDR3 in amino acids: CASRPRQGIGEGYTF. In DNA form, the CDR3 reads TGTGCCAGCAGACCCCGACAGGGGATCGGGGAAGGCTACACCTTC.

The V call is TRBV30, the J call TRBJ2-3, with 12 bases aligning to TRBD2. Germline lookup yields CDR1 GTSNPN and CDR2 SVGIG (reference sequence). Germline trimming cut 2 bases from V and 1 base from J; bases unmatched to any gene: 7. This CDR3 has 17 amino acids. The CDR3 loop is CAWSPLRTSGGTDTQYF. Here the CDR3 DNA reads TGTGCCTGGAGTCCCTTGCGGACTAGCGGGGGCACAGATACGCAGTATTTT.

The chain combines TRBV5-6 with TRBJ2-2; 9 bases match TRBD1. CDR3 length equals 19 residues. The germline CDR1 and CDR2 sequences are SGHDT and YYEEEE. Trimming at V came to 9 bases and at J to 0 bases, leaving 18 bases not matched to a gene. CDR3 loop: CATTRRGQGSAANTGELFF. In DNA form, the CDR3 reads TGTGCCACCACGCGGCGGGGACAGGGAAGCGCGGCGAACACCGGGGAGCTGTTTTTT.

The chain combines TRBV28 with TRBJ2-3; 9 bases are a match to TRBD1. V trimming: 5 bases; J trimming: 4 bases; junction bases outside the gene matches: 7. This CDR3 has 15 residues. Germline V gene lookup returns CDR1 MDHEN and CDR2 SYDVKM. The CDR3 region has the DNA TGTGCCAGCAGTAGGGGGGGACAGGGCCCAGATACGCAGTATTTT. Translating it yields CASSRGGQGPDTQYF.